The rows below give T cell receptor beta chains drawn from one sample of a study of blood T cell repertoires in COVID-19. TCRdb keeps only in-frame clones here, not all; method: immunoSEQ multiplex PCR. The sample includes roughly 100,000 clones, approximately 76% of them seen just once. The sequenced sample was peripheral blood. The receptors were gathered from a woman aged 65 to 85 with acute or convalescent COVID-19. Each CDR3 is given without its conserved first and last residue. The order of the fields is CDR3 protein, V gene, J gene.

CDR3 protein: ASSPTVGVDYGYT
V gene: TRBV7-8
J gene: TRBJ1-2

CDR3 protein: ASSFGPTGNTEAF
V gene: TRBV5-4
J gene: TRBJ1-1

CDR3 protein: AISESTGNYGYT
V gene: TRBV10-3
J gene: TRBJ1-2

CDR3 protein: ASSLGAGSNQPQH
V gene: TRBV5-1
J gene: TRBJ1-5

CDR3 protein: ASSPLDRVSYEQY
V gene: TRBV18
J gene: TRBJ2-7

CDR3 protein: ASSPNGGGGIISNQPQH
V gene: TRBV27
J gene: TRBJ1-5

CDR3 protein: ASSLRATSGANEQF
V gene: TRBV7-8
J gene: TRBJ2-1

CDR3 protein: ASRHRAPWRRGGLAYEQY
V gene: TRBV28
J gene: TRBJ2-7

CDR3 protein: ASRHGSVEF
V gene: TRBV11-1
J gene: TRBJ2-1

CDR3 protein: ASSQPTRFSEAF
V gene: TRBV16
J gene: TRBJ1-1

CDR3 protein: ASSYPGQGAEKQY
V gene: TRBV7-2
J gene: TRBJ2-7

CDR3 protein: ASSFSGPHQPQH
V gene: TRBV27
J gene: TRBJ1-5

CDR3 protein: ASSLDGSPYEQY
V gene: TRBV5-1
J gene: TRBJ2-7

CDR3 protein: AISGGNNSPLH
V gene: TRBV10-3
J gene: TRBJ1-6

CDR3 protein: ASSYPTGDGVGNQPQH
V gene: TRBV6-2/TRBV6-3
J gene: TRBJ1-5

CDR3 protein: ASSPGTSGETRTDTQY
V gene: TRBV18
J gene: TRBJ2-3

CDR3 protein: ASSLEGQGYNEQF
V gene: TRBV11-3
J gene: TRBJ2-1

CDR3 protein: ASSEVDAGGRDTQY
V gene: TRBV6-1
J gene: TRBJ2-3

CDR3 protein: ASSRYLQGYESTEAF
V gene: TRBV4-3
J gene: TRBJ1-1

CDR3 protein: ASSGTGLGDEQY
V gene: TRBV5-1
J gene: TRBJ2-7

CDR3 protein: ASSFAGDTEAF
V gene: TRBV7-9
J gene: TRBJ1-1

CDR3 protein: ASSFSQGGWSGELF
V gene: TRBV11-3
J gene: TRBJ2-2

CDR3 protein: ASSPHVSNEQF
V gene: TRBV27
J gene: TRBJ2-1

CDR3 protein: ASSPDSGIQPQH
V gene: TRBV5-5
J gene: TRBJ1-5

CDR3 protein: ASSQGQVGNTIY
V gene: TRBV3-1/TRBV3-2
J gene: TRBJ1-3

CDR3 protein: ASPPPTGECGYEQY
V gene: TRBV27
J gene: TRBJ2-7

CDR3 protein: ASSIQEGHSYNEQF
V gene: TRBV7-8
J gene: TRBJ2-1

CDR3 protein: ASSSNREQY
V gene: TRBV5-4
J gene: TRBJ2-7

CDR3 protein: ASSQERAGSYGYT
V gene: TRBV3-1/TRBV3-2
J gene: TRBJ1-2

CDR3 protein: ASSFLSKGSNQPQH
V gene: TRBV5-8
J gene: TRBJ1-5

CDR3 protein: ASSGTGTGITYEQY
V gene: TRBV5-4
J gene: TRBJ2-7

CDR3 protein: ASSLSGTGVYEQY
V gene: TRBV27
J gene: TRBJ2-7

CDR3 protein: ASRLSVQTNSPLH
V gene: TRBV2
J gene: TRBJ1-6

CDR3 protein: ASSRGGINTEAF
V gene: TRBV5-1
J gene: TRBJ1-1

CDR3 protein: ASSLGQINEKLF
V gene: TRBV5-4
J gene: TRBJ1-4

CDR3 protein: ASSEGLAGPSYEQY
V gene: TRBV11-2
J gene: TRBJ2-7

CDR3 protein: AISEIRGSEAF
V gene: TRBV10-3
J gene: TRBJ1-1

CDR3 protein: ASSIRQGAITEKLF
V gene: TRBV19
J gene: TRBJ1-4

CDR3 protein: ATGQGQETQY
V gene: TRBV2
J gene: TRBJ2-5

CDR3 protein: ASSSSGADTQY
V gene: TRBV5-4
J gene: TRBJ2-5

CDR3 protein: ASSQASSNEQF
V gene: TRBV4-3
J gene: TRBJ2-1

CDR3 protein: ASSYWERDQH
V gene: TRBV6-2/TRBV6-3
J gene: TRBJ1-5

CDR3 protein: ASSLGAGTSGVYEQF
V gene: TRBV5-4
J gene: TRBJ2-1

CDR3 protein: ASSSVGQNPYEQY
V gene: TRBV28
J gene: TRBJ2-7

CDR3 protein: ASRAGGGGSYEQF
V gene: TRBV6-5
J gene: TRBJ2-1

CDR3 protein: ASSFGGYTGELF
V gene: TRBV27
J gene: TRBJ2-2

CDR3 protein: ASSENSGGVETQY
V gene: TRBV6-5
J gene: TRBJ2-5

CDR3 protein: ASSLASGMNTEAF
V gene: TRBV7-2
J gene: TRBJ1-1

CDR3 protein: ATSDPGQVTGELF
V gene: TRBV24-1
J gene: TRBJ2-2

CDR3 protein: ASSLNRVSYEQY
V gene: TRBV27
J gene: TRBJ2-7

CDR3 protein: ASSLFRQSEAF
V gene: TRBV27
J gene: TRBJ1-1

CDR3 protein: ASRTGGLSFRNEQF
V gene: TRBV27
J gene: TRBJ2-1

CDR3 protein: ASREATSRNTIY
V gene: TRBV19
J gene: TRBJ1-3

CDR3 protein: ASSSYRGTNYGYT
V gene: TRBV7-6
J gene: TRBJ1-2

CDR3 protein: SASQGPYNEQF
V gene: TRBV20-1
J gene: TRBJ2-1